The sequence of this T cell receptor (beta chain) was determined in a study of cytomegalovirus exposure and HLA in healthy donors. Primers included in the PCR were 60 Vbeta and 13 Jbeta primers. The data were produced by immunoSEQ multiplex PCR, yet TCRdb's version contains in-frame clones alone and is incomplete. The profile shows around 190,000 clones, roughly 80% of them singletons. This CDR3 contains 16 residues. The V gene end was trimmed by 3 bases and the J gene end by 7 bases; junction bases not matched to a gene: 8. Germline V lookup: CDR1 MNHNS, CDR2 SASEGT. The sequenced sample was PBMCs. This receptor was identified in a man in his fifties or sixties in good health and CMV-seronegative. This rearrangement joins TRBV6-1 to TRBJ2-7; 14 bases line up with TRBD2. DNA for the CDR3: TGTGCCAGCAGTGACCACCAGACTAGCGGGGGGGCGGAGCAGTACTTC. It specifies CASSDHQTSGGAEQYF.